Sequencing of this TCR beta chain was carried out in a study of cytomegalovirus exposure and HLA in healthy donors. Study-level background: Counted in an early data release were 85 million or so unique TCRs from HLA-typed donors.

Study observations and caveats: The study found most TCR sequences rare, yet found some public TCRs in many donors. The majority of CMV-associated TCR beta chains were reported as apparently HLA-restricted in a later analysis.

Vbeta (60) and Jbeta (13) primers were used in the PCR. Original processing notes: It was a later analysis that counted about 80 million unique TCR beta chains, of which around 11 million were shared. Clones were sequenced by immunoSEQ multiplex PCR, and TCRdb holds only the in-frame ones, with some missing. V and J calls plus clone size are reproduced from that table; the DNA served to infer D and trimming. This listing includes about 70,000 clones. As regards this clone: Its antigen is not identified.

The junction had 11 bases not matched to a gene; V was cut back by 7 bases and J by 1 base. CDR1 and CDR2 from the germline V gene are LGHNT and FRNRAP. The CDR3 spans 17 residues. This clonotype was obtained from a female donor in good health and CMV-seropositive. The chain couples TRBV12-5 to TRBJ2-3; 10 bases fit TRBD2. Input material: PBMCs. CDR3: CASAPKTGTSGTDTQYF. In DNA, the CDR3 is TGTGCTAGTGCCCCGAAGACCGGGACTAGCGGCACAGATACGCAGTATTTT.